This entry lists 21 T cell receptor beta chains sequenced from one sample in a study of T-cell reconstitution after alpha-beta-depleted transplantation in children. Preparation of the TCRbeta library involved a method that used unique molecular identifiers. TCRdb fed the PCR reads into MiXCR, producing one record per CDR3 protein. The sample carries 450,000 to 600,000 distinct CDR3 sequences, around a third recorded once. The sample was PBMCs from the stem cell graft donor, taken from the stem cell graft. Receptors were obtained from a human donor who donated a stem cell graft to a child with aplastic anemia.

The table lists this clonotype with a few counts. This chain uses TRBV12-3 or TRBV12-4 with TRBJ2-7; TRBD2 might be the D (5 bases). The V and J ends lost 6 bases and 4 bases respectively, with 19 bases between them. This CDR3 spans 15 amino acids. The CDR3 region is CASSKDTWERYEQYF. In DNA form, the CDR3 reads TGTGCCAGCAGCAAAGACACTTGGGAGAGGTACGAGCAGTACTTC.

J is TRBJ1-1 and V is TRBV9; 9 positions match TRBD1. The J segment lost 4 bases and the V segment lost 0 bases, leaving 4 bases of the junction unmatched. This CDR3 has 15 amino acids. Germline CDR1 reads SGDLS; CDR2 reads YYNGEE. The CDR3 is CASSVAPQGATEAFF. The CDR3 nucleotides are TGTGCCAGCAGCGTAGCTCCACAGGGGGCCACTGAAGCTTTCTTT.

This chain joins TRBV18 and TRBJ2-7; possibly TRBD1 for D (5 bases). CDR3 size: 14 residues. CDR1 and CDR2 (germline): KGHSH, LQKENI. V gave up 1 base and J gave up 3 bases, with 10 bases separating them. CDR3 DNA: TGTGCCAGCTCACCACTGGACACTTACTACGAGCAGTACGTC. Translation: CASSPLDTYYEQYV.

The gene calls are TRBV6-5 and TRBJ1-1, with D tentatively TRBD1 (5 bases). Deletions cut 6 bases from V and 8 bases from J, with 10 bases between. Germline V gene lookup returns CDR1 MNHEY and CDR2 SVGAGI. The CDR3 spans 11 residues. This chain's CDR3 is CASSQGGEAFF. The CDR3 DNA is TGTGCCAGCAGCCAGGGTGGAGAAGCTTTCTTT.

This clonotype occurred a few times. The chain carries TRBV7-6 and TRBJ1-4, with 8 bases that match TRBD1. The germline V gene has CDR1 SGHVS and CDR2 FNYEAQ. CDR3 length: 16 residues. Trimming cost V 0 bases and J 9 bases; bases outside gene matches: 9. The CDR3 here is CASSLAGTGQGQKLFF. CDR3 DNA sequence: TGTGCCAGCAGCTTAGCGGGTACAGGACAGGGTCAAAAACTGTTTTTT.

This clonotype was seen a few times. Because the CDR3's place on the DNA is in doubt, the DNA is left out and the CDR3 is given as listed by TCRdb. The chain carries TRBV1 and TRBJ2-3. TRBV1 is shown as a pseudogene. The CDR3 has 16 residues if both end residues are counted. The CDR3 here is CTSSQGSYGCGDTQYF.

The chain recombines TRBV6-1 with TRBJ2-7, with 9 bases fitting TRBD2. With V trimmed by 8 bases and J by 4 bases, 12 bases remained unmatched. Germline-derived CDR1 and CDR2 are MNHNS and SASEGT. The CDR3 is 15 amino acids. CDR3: CASSEEVSGRYEQYF. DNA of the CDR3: TGTGCCAGCTCAGAGGAGGTTAGCGGGAGATACGAGCAGTACTTC.

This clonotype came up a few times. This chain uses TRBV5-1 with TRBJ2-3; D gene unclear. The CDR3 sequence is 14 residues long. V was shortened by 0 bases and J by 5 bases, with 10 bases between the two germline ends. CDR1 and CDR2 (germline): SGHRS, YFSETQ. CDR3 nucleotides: TGCGCCAGCAGCTTGGGTTCAAAGCAAGATACGCAGTATTTT. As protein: CASSLGSKQDTQYF. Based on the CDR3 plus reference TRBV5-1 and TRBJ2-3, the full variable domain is KAGVTQTPRYLIKTRGQQVTLSCSPISGHRSVSWYQQTPGQGLQFLFEYFSETQRNKGNFPGRFSGRQFSNSRSEMNVSTLELGDSALYLCASSLGSKQDTQYFGPGTRLTVL.

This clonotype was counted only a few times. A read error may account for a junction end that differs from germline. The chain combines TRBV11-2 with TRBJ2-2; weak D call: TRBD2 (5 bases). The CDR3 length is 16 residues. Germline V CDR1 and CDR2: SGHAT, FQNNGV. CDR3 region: CASSSGPRTSAGELLF. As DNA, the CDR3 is TGTGCCAGCAGCTCAGGCCCCCGGACCTCGGCCGGGGAGCTGCTTTTT.

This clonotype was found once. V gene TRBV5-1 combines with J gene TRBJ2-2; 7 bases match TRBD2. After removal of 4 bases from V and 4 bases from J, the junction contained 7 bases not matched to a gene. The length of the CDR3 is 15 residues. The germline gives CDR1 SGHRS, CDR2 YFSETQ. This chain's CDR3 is CASSHLAAFTGELFF. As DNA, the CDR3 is TGCGCCAGCAGCCATCTAGCGGCTTTCACCGGGGAGCTGTTTTTT.

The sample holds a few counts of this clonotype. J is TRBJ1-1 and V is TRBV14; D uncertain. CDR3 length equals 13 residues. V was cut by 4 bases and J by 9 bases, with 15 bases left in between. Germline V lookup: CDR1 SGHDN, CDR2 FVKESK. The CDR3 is CASSLQAVGKAFF. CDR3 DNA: TGTGCCAGCAGCCTCCAGGCGGTAGGGAAAGCTTTCTTT.

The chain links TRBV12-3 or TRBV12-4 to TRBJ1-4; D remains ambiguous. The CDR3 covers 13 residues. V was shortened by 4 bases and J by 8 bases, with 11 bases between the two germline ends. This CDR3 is CASSWRSVEKLFF. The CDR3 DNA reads TGTGCCAGCAGTTGGAGGTCGGTCGAAAAACTGTTTTTT.

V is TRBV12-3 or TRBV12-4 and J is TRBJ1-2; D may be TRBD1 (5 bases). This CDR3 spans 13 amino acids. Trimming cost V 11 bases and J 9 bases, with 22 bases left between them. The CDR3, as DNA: TGTGCCTCCCACCTCGGGACCCAGAACCGCTACACCTTC. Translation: CASHLGTQNRYTF.

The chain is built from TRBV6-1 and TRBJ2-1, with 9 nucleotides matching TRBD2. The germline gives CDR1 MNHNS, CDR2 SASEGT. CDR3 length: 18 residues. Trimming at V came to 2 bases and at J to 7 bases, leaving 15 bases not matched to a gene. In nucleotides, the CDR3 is TGTGCCAGCAGTGAACGCGGCGGGAGGGCCCCTTTTGGAAATGAGCAGTTCTTC. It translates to CASSERGGRAPFGNEQFF.

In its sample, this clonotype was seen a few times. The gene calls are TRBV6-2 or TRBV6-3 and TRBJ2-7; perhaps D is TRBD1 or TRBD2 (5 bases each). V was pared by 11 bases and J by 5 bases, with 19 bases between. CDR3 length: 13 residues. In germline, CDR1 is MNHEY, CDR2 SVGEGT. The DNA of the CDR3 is TGTGCCGGGGGACCGGGCAGGGCGGACGAGCAGTACTTC. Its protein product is CAGGPGRADEQYF.

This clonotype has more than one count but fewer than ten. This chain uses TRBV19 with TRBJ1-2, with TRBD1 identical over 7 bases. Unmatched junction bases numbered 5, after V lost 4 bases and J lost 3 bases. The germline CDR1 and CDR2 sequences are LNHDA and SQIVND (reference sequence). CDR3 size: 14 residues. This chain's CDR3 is CASSRGGADYGYTF. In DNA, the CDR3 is TGTGCCAGTAGTAGAGGGGGCGCTGACTATGGCTACACCTTC.

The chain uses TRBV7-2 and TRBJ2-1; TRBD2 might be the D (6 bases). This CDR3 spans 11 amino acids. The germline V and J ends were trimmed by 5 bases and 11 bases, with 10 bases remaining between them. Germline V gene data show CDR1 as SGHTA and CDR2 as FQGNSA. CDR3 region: CASSEGLKQFF. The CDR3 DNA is TGTGCCAGCAGCGAGGGACTGAAGCAGTTCTTC.

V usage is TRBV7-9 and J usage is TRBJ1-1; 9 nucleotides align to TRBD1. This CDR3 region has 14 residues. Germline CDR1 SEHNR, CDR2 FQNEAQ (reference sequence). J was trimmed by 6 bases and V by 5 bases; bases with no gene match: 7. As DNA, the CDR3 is TGTGCCAGCAGCACACCGGGACAGGGACCTGAAGCTTTCTTT. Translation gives CASSTPGQGPEAFF.

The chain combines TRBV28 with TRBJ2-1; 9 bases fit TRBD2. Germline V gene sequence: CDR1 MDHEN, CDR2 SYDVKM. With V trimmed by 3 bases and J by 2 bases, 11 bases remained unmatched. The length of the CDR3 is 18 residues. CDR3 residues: CASSLGSGRIGPYNEQFF. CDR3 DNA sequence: TGTGCCAGCAGTTTGGGTAGCGGGAGAATTGGCCCCTACAATGAGCAGTTCTTC.

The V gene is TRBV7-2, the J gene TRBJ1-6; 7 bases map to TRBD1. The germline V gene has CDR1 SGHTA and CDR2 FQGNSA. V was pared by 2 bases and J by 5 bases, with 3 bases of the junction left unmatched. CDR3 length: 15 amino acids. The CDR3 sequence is CASSLHGTDNSPLHF. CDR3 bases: TGTGCCAGCAGCTTACACGGGACAGATAATTCACCCCTCCACTTT.

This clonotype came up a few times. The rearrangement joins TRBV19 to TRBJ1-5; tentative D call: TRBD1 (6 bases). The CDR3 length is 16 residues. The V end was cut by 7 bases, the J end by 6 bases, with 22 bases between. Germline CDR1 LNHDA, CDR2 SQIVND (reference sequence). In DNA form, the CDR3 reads TGTGCCAGTACCATTAAGGGGGTTTTGGGGCTTCAGCCCCAGCATTTT. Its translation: CASTIKGVLGLQPQHF.